One and the same sample provided the 19 T cell receptor beta chains below, sequenced in a study of T cells in Graves' hyperthyroidism and ophthalmopathy. RNA transcripts gave rise to amplified TCR beta CDR3 regions. The HTBI primer set drove a first-round RT-PCR of the TCR CDR3. TCRdb reanalysed the multiplex PCR reads using MiXCR and keeps one entry per CDR3 protein. Of nearly 600,000 distinct CDR3 sequences in the sample, more than 11% were seen once. The sequencing sample was made of blood. The receptors were sampled from a woman aged 30 to 39 with Graves' hyperthyroidism that later progressed to Graves' ophthalmopathy.

At least ten counts were recorded for this clonotype. The chain links TRBV7-8 to TRBJ1-2, with D unclear. Germline CDR1 is SGHVS and CDR2 is FQNEAQ. V lost 1 base and J lost 8, with 20 bases in between. The CDR3 consists of 16 residues. This CDR3 is CASSLERAVSRPGYTF. The CDR3 DNA follows: TGTGCCAGCAGCTTAGAACGGGCGGTCTCCCGACCCGGCTACACCTTC.

This clonotype has a count of ten or more. V usage is TRBV3-1 and J usage is TRBJ2-5, with D possibly being TRBD1 (6 bases). With 3 bases removed from V and 5 bases from J, the gap between germline ends came to 16 bases. This CDR3 comprises 15 residues. The V gene's germline CDR1 is LGHDT and CDR2 YNNKEL (reference sequence). CDR3 nucleotides: TGTGCCAGCAGCCATCGGGACAACTCAAACGAGACCCAGTACTTC. It encodes CASSHRDNSNETQYF.

The CDR3 DNA reads TGTGCCAGCGACAGGGACTCGCCTGAAGCTTTCTTT. Protein: CASDRDSPEAFF. The chain links TRBV2 to TRBJ1-1; 7 nucleotides agree with TRBD1. Looked up from germline, CDR1 is SNHLY and CDR2 is FYNNEI. V was clipped by 8 bases and J by 6 bases; unmatched bases: 6. The CDR3 is 12 amino acids. Based on the CDR3 plus reference TRBV2 and TRBJ1-1, the full variable domain is EPEVTQTPSHQVTQMGQEVILRCVPISNHLYFYWYRQILGQKVEFLVSFYNNEISEKSEIFDDQFSVERPDGSNFTLKIRSTKLEDSAMYFCASDRDSPEAFFGQGTRLTVV.

There are many counts of this clonotype. The chain is built from TRBV19 and TRBJ1-2, with 8 bases lining up with TRBD1. CDR1 and CDR2 (germline): LNHDA, SQIVND (reference sequence). The CDR3 spans 17 residues. J lost 4 bases, V lost 4 bases, and 14 bases had no gene match. CDR3 sequence (DNA): TGTGCCAGTAGTAGTTGGACAGGGAACCTCAATGCCTATGGCTACACCTTC. It encodes CASSSWTGNLNAYGYTF.

This clonotype was seen repeatedly, ten times or more. CDR3 bases: TGTGCCAGCAGCTTAGATGCGGGGGGGCGAGGCACAGATACGCAGTATTTT. Protein product: CASSLDAGGRGTDTQYF. The chain joins TRBV11-3 to TRBJ2-3, with 9 bases that match TRBD2. The CDR3 sequence is 17 residues long. Germline CDR1 reads SGHNT; CDR2 reads YENEEA. Unmatched junction bases numbered 5, after V lost 0 bases and J lost 1 base.

This clonotype was detected only a few times. Sequence at one end of the junction differs from germline and may be a read error. The rearrangement links TRBV6-2 or TRBV6-3 to TRBJ1-2; D is unresolved. This CDR3 is 17 amino acids long. Germline lookup yields CDR1 MNHEY and CDR2 SVGEGT. CDR3 in DNA: TGTGCCAGCAGTACCCATGTCTTGGCTCCCGCGCACTATGGCTACACCTTT. This gives the protein CASSTHVLAPAHYGYTF.

The V call is TRBV19, the J call TRBJ1-2; D is possibly TRBD1 (5 bases). The ends were cut back, 3 bases at V and 13 bases at J, with 15 bases in the middle. This CDR3 has 12 amino acids. Germline lookup yields CDR1 LNHDA and CDR2 SQIVND (reference sequence). CDR3 nucleotide sequence: TGTGCCAGTAGTATGACGACAGACTCTTGCACCTTC. Residues: CASSMTTDSCTF.

In this sample, this clonotype turned up many times. The rearrangement links TRBV29-1 to TRBJ2-5, with 8 bases matching TRBD1. The CDR3 totals 13 residues. The ends lost 7 bases at V and 4 bases at J; junction bases unmatched: 8. Germline V gene data show CDR1 as SQVTM and CDR2 as ANQGSEA. The CDR3 coding sequence is TGCAGCGCGCGCGCCGGGACAGGAGAGACCCAGTACTTC. Amino acids: CSARAGTGETQYF.

This clonotype was detected many times. The chain is built from TRBV30 and TRBJ2-7; D gene unclear. CDR3 length: 10 residues. Germline V gene data show CDR1 as GTSNPN and CDR2 as SVGIG (reference sequence). The V end lost 5 bases, the J end lost 1 base, and 3 bases lay between the germline ends. The DNA of the CDR3 is TGTGCCTGGGGGTCCTACGAGCAGTACTTC. Amino acid sequence: CAWGSYEQYF.

CDR3 sequence reads: CASSEAGQVYGYTF. The CDR3 coding sequence is TGTGCCAGCAGTGAAGCGGGTCAGGTATATGGCTACACCTTC. The chain recombines TRBV6-1 with TRBJ1-2; D uncertain. CDR3 size: 14 residues. Germline V lookup: CDR1 MNHNS, CDR2 SASEGT. The V gene lost 0 bases and the J gene lost 5 bases, with 10 bases spanning the gap.

This clonotype was counted ten times or more. The chain uses TRBV7-2 and TRBJ2-1; weak D call: TRBD1 (7 bases). The germline CDR1 and CDR2 sequences are SGHTA and FQGNSA. Trimming took 5 bases from V and 6 from J, leaving 11 bases between them. The CDR3 contains 13 residues. The CDR3: CASSGGTVNEQFF. Here the CDR3 DNA reads TGTGCCAGCAGCGGGGGGACAGTCAATGAGCAGTTCTTC.

This clonotype has a count of ten or more. V usage is TRBV20-1 and J usage is TRBJ2-7, with 7 positions matching TRBD2. Per the germline V gene, CDR1 is DFQATT and CDR2 is SNEGSKA (reference sequence). CDR3 length equals 13 residues. After removal of 6 bases from V and 6 bases from J, the junction contained 11 bases not matched to a gene. As DNA, the CDR3 is TGCAGTGCCCCCTTGGGGGAGGGCGGCGAGCAGTACTTC. It encodes CSAPLGEGGEQYF.

This clonotype was counted between two and nine times. A read error may produce the germline difference seen at one junction end. The V and J genes are TRBV7-6 and TRBJ2-7; 11 positions match TRBD2. The germline CDR1 and CDR2 sequences are SGHVS and FNYEAQ. The CDR3 totals 17 residues. The CDR3 protein is CASSLAGGPPRPYEQYF. CDR3 nucleotide sequence: TGTGCCAGCAGCCTAGCGGGAGGTCCCCCTCGGCCCTACGAGCAGTACTTC.

The chain couples TRBV20-1 to TRBJ1-5; D gene uncertain. The CDR3 loop spans 14 amino acids. Looked up from germline, CDR1 is DFQATT and CDR2 is SNEGSKA (reference sequence). V dropped 2 bases and J dropped 11 bases, with 19 bases sitting between them. The CDR3 here is CSARSGPVNESQHF. The CDR3 DNA reads as TGCAGTGCTAGATCCGGACCAGTGAATGAGTCCCAGCATTTT.

This clonotype was counted between two and nine times. V is TRBV6-4 and J is TRBJ1-4, with TRBD1 matching 9 bases. Germline CDR1 is MRHNA and CDR2 is SNTAGT. The ends lost 5 bases at V and 7 bases at J; junction bases unmatched: 11. The CDR3 has 16 residues. The CDR3 sequence: CASSYISGTGSEKLFF. The DNA of the CDR3 is TGTGCCAGCAGTTATATCTCCGGGACAGGGAGTGAAAAACTGTTTTTT.

This clonotype was found many times. The rearrangement uses TRBV6-1 and TRBJ2-1; no clear D gene. The CDR3 loop spans 12 amino acids. CDR1 is MNHNS, CDR2 SASEGT, per germline. The ends were cut back, 3 bases at V and 8 bases at J, with 8 bases in the middle. CDR3 protein: CASSDGVYEQFF. As DNA, the CDR3 is TGTGCCAGCAGTGATGGGGTCTATGAGCAGTTCTTC.

Ten or more counts support this clonotype. This chain links TRBV20-1 with TRBJ2-1; no firm D call. CDR1 is DFQATT and CDR2 is SNEGSKA in the germline V gene (reference sequence). Deletions cut 5 bases from V and 4 bases from J, with 18 bases between. The CDR3 is made up of 15 amino acids. CDR3 nucleotides: TGCAGTGCTGAAAGACCACCGTCCAGTTACAATGAGCAGTTCTTC. As protein: CSAERPPSSYNEQFF.

This clonotype was seen more than once but under ten times. V gene TRBV11-3 combines with J gene TRBJ2-6, with D perhaps assigned TRBD1 or TRBD2 (7 bases each). V shed 1 base and J shed 2 bases, with 9 bases lying between them. CDR1 SGHNT and CDR2 YENEEA come from the germline V gene. The length of the CDR3 is 16 residues. The chain's CDR3 is CASSLAGGAGANVLTF. The CDR3 nucleotides read TGTGCCAGCAGCTTAGCAGGGGGGGCTGGGGCCAACGTCCTGACTTTC.

This clonotype came up many times. The chain links TRBV2 to TRBJ2-7; 9 bases map to TRBD2. The CDR3 consists of 15 residues. V lost 3 bases to trimming and J lost 0 bases; unmatched junction nucleotides: 3. Germline-derived CDR1 and CDR2 are SNHLY and FYNNEI. The CDR3 DNA sequence: TGTGCCAGCAGTGAGAGTAGCGGGAGCTCCTACGAGCAGTACTTC. Its translation is CASSESSGSSYEQYF.